Presented here are 5 T cell receptor beta chains from one specimen sequenced in a study of early T cells in non-severe SARS-CoV-2 infection. TCRdb independently ran MiXCR on the 5' RACE reads; one entry per CDR3 protein. The sample lists 45,000 to 60,000 distinct CDR3 sequences, roughly 9% occurring once. Sequencing was performed on whole blood. All receptors come from an adult who was a healthcare worker with PCR-confirmed SARS-CoV-2 infection or an uninfected control (not recorded which).

The V gene is TRBV7-9, the J gene TRBJ2-1; D is unclear. Trimming removed 0 bases at V and 11 bases at J, with 8 bases between. The CDR3 runs 12 residues. Looked up from germline, CDR1 is SEHNR and CDR2 is FQNEAQ (reference sequence). CDR3 amino acids: CASSLADSKQFF. Written as DNA, the CDR3 is TGTGCCAGCAGCTTAGCAGACTCCAAGCAGTTCTTC. Full variable domain (outside the CDR3, taken from reference TRBV7-9 and TRBJ2-1): DTGVSQNPRHKITKRGQNVTFRCDPISEHNRLYWYRQTLGQGPEFLTYFQNEAQLEKSRLLSDRFSAERPKGSFSTLEIQRTEQGDSAMYLCASSLADSKQFFGPGTRLTVL.

This clonotype was seen repeatedly, ten times or more. V is TRBV5-8 and J is TRBJ1-1, with 7 bases matching TRBD1. J lost 4 bases, V lost 5 bases, and 8 bases had no gene match. CDR3 length equals 14 residues. Per germline, CDR1 SGHTS and CDR2 YDEGEE. The CDR3 loop reads CASSPLQGVTEAFF. In nucleotides, the CDR3 is TGTGCCAGCAGTCCCCTCCAGGGGGTCACTGAAGCTTTCTTT.

This clonotype was seen repeatedly, ten times or more. The junction shows a germline mismatch at one end, possibly a read error. V is TRBV12-3 or TRBV12-4 and J is TRBJ2-3, with 10 bases identical to TRBD2. The CDR3 has 15 amino acids. The CDR3 sequence is CASSLAGAFTDTQYF. The CDR3 DNA is TGTGCCAGCAGTCTAGCGGGGGCTTTCACAGATACGCAGTATTTT.

This clonotype was observed at least ten times. The V gene is TRBV2, the J gene TRBJ2-4; no definite D call. V was trimmed by 8 bases and J by 10 bases, leaving 18 bases between them. The CDR3 is 13 residues long. Germline V gene data show CDR1 as SNHLY and CDR2 as FYNNEI. DNA of the CDR3: TGTGCCAGCGTAGTAGAGTCTAGAGTAATTCAGTACTTC. Its protein product is CASVVESRVIQYF.

The chain links TRBV30 to TRBJ1-2; D might be TRBD1 (5 bases). The germline CDR1 and CDR2 sequences are GTSNPN and SVGIG (reference sequence). The CDR3 has 13 amino acids. Trimming stripped 1 base from V and 8 bases from J, with 14 bases between. The CDR3 region has the DNA TGTGCCTGGAGTGGACAGCGGCTTTGGGGCTACACCTTC. Translating gives CAWSGQRLWGYTF. Together with reference TRBV30 and TRBJ1-2, the CDR3 gives the full variable domain: SQTIHQWPATLVQPVGSPLSLECTVEGTSNPNLYWYRQAAGRGLQLLFYSVGIGQISSEVPQNLSASRPQDRQFILSSKKLLLSDSGFYLCAWSGQRLWGYTFGSGTRLTVV.